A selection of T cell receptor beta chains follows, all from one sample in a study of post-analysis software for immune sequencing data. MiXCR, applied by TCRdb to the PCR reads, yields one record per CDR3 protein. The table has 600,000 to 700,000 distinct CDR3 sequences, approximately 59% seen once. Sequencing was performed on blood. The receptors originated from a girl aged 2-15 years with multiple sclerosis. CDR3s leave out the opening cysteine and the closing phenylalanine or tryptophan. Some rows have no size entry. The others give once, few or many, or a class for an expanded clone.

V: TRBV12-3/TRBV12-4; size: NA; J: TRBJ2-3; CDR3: ASTLAGGRQY
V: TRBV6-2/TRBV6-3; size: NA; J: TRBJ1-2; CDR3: ASAIQGYGYT
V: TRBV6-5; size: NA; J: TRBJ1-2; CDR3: ASSYSRASYGYT
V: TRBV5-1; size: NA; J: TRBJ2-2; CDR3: ASSPGAYTGELF
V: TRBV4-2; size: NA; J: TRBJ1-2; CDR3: ASSQDQRTGNYGYT
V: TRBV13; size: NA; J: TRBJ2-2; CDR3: ASTAGLTNTGELF
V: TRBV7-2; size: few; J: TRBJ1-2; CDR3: ASSPQTGQGVAYGYT
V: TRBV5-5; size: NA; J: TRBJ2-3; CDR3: ASSFGQFFTDTQY
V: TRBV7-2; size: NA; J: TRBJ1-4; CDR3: ASSRQGGTGEKLF
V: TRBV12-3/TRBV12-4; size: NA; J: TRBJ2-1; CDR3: ASSFQGTYNEQF
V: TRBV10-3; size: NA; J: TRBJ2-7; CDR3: AISEFQDSYEQY
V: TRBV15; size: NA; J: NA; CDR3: ATSRAGVHEQY
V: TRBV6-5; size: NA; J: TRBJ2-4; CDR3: ASSPLGGRKNIQY
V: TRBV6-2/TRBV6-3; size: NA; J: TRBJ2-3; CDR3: ASSRTSSGRPDTQY
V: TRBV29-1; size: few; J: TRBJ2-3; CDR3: SVEQGTDTQY
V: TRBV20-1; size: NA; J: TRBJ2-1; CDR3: SARGLASEQF
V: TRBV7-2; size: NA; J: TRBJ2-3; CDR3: ASSLFLTDTQY
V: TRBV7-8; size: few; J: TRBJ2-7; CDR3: ASSPNQVYEQY
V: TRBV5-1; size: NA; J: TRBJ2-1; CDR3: ASSPAGAHNEQF
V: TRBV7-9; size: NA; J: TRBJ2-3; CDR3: ASSRTSATADTQY
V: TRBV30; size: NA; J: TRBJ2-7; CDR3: AWASRLAGGPGDEQY
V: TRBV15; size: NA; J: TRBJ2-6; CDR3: ATSRELVGQVSGANVLT
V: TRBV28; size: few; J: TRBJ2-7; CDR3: ASSPAGDRAPEQY
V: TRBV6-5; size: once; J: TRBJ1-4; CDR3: ASRRDINEKLF
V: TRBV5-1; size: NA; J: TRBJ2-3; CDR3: ASSPGLAITDTQY
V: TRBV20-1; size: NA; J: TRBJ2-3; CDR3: SARAGVSTDTQY
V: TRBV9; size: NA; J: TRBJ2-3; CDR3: ASSVASSTDTQY
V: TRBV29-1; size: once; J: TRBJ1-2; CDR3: SVSDRVGGYT
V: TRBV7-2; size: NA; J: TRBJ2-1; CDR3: ASSLDRDRGRNEQF
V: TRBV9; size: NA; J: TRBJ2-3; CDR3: ASSGLAGPSTDTQY
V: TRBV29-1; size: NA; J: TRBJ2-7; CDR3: SVGGGDSYEQY